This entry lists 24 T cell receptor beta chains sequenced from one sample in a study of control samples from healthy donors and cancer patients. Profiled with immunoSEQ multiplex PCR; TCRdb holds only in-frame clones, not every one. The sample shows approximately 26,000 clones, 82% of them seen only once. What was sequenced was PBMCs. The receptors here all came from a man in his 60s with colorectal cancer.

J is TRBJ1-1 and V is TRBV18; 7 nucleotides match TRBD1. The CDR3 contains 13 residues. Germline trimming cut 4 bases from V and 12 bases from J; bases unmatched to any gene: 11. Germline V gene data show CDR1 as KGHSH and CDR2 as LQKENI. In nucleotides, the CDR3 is TGTGCCAGCTCACAGAAAGAGGGGGCTGGAACTTTCTTT. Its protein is CASSQKEGAGTFF.

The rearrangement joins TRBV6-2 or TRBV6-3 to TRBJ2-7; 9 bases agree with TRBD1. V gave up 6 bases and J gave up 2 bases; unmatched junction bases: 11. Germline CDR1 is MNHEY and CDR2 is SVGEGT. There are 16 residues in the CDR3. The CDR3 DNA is TGTGCCAGCAGCCCCGGGACAGGGAGAGGGGCCTACGAGCAGTACGTC. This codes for CASSPGTGRGAYEQYV.

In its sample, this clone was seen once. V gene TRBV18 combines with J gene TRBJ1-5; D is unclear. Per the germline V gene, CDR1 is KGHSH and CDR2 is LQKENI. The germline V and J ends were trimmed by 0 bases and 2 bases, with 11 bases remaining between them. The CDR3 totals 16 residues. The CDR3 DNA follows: TGTGCCAGCTCACCACCGCTTCATGGAGGCAATCAGCCCCAGCATTTT. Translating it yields CASSPPLHGGNQPQHF.

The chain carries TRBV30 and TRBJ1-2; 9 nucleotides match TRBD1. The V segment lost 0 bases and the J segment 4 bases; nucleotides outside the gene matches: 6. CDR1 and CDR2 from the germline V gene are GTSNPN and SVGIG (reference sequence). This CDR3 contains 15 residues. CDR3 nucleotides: TGTGCCTGGAGTGTCACAGGGGGCAGGCTCTATGGCTACACCTTC. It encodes CAWSVTGGRLYGYTF.

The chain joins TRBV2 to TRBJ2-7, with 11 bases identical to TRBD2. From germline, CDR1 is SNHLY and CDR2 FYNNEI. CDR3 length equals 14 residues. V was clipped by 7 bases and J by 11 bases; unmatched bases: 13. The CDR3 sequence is CASTLKGTSGREYF. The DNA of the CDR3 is TGTGCCAGCACCCTTAAGGGGACTAGCGGAAGAGAGTACTTC.

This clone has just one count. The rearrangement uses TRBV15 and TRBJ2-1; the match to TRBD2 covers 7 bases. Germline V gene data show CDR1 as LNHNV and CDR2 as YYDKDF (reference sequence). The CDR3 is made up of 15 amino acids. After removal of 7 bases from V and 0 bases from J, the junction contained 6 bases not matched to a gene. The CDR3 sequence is CATKNGGSSYNEQFF. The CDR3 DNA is TGTGCCACCAAAAACGGGGGGAGCTCCTACAATGAGCAGTTCTTC.

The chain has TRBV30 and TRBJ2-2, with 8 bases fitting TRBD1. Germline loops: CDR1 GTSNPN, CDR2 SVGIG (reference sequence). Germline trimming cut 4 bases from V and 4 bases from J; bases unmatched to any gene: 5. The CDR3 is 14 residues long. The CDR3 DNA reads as TGTGCCTGGAACCCAGGGGGCGGCACCGGGGAGCTGTTTTTT. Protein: CAWNPGGGTGELFF.

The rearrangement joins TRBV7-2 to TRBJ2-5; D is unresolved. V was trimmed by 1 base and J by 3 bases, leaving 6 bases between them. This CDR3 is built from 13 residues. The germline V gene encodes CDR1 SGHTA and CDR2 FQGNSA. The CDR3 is CASSLEAEETQYF. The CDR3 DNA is TGTGCCAGCAGCTTAGAGGCCGAAGAGACCCAGTACTTC. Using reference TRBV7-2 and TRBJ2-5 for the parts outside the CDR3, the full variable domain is GAGVSQSPSNKVTEKGKDVELRCDPISGHTALYWYRQSLGQGLEFLIYFQGNSAPDKSGLPSDRFSAERTGGSVSTLTIQRTQQEDSAVYLCASSLEAEETQYFGPGTRLLVL.

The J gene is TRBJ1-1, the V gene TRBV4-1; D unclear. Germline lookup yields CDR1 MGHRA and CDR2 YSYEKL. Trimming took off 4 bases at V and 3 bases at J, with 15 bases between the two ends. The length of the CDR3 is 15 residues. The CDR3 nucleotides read TGCGCCAGCAGCCCATTCCCCACACGCTACACTGAAGCTTTCTTT. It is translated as CASSPFPTRYTEAFF.

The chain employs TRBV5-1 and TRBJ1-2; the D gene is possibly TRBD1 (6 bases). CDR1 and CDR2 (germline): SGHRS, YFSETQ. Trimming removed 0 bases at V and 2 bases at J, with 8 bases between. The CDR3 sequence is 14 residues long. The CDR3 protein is CASSLADRNYGYTF. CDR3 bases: TGCGCCAGCAGCTTGGCCGACAGGAACTATGGCTACACCTTC. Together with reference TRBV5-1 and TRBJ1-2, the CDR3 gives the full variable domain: KAGVTQTPRYLIKTRGQQVTLSCSPISGHRSVSWYQQTPGQGLQFLFEYFSETQRNKGNFPGRFSGRQFSNSRSEMNVSTLELGDSALYLCASSLADRNYGYTFGSGTRLTVV.

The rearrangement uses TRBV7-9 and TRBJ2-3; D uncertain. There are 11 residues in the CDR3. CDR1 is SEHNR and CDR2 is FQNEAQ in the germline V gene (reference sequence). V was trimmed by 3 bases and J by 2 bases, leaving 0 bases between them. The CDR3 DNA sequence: TGTGCCAGCAGCTTCACAGATACGCAGTATTTT. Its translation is CASSFTDTQYF. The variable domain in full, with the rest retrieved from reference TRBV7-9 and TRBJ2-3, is DTGVSQNPRHKITKRGQNVTFRCDPISEHNRLYWYRQTLGQGPEFLTYFQNEAQLEKSRLLSDRFSAERPKGSFSTLEIQRTEQGDSAMYLCASSFTDTQYFGPGTRLTVL.

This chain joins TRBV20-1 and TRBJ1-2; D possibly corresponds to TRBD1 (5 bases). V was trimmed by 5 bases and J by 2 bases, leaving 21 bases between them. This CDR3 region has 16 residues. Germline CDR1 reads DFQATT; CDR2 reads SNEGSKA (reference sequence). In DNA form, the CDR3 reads TGCAGTGCTGGTGCGTCGATGGGACGGCAGAACTATGGCTACACCTTC. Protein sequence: CSAGASMGRQNYGYTF.

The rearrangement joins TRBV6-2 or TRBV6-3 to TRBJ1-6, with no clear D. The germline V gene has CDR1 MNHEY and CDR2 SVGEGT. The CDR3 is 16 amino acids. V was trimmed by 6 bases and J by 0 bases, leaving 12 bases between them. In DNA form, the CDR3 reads TGTGCCAGCAGCCGGAGTGGAGGCTCCTATAATTCACCCCTCCACTTT. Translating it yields CASSRSGGSYNSPLHF.

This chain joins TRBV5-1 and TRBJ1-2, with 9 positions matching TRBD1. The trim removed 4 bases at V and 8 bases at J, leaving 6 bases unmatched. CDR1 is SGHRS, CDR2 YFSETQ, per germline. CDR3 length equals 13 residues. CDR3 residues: CASSLGQGNGYTF. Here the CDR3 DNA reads TGCGCCAGCAGCCTCGGACAGGGGAACGGCTACACCTTC.

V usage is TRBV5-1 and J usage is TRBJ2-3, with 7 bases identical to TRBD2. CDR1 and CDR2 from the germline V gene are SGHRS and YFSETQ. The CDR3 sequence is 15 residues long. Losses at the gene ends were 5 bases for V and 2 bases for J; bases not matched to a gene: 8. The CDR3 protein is CASRAGTFNTDTQYF. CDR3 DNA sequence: TGCGCCAGCAGAGCGGGGACCTTCAACACAGATACGCAGTATTTT.

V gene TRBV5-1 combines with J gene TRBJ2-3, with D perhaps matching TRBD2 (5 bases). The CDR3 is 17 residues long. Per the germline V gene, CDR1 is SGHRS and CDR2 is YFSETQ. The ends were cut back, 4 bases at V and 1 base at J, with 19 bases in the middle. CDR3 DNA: TGCGCCAGCAGCCCCACAGAGGGCATAAGTGGCACAGATACGCAGTATTTT. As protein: CASSPTEGISGTDTQYF. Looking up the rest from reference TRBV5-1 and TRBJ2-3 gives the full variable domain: KAGVTQTPRYLIKTRGQQVTLSCSPISGHRSVSWYQQTPGQGLQFLFEYFSETQRNKGNFPGRFSGRQFSNSRSEMNVSTLELGDSALYLCASSPTEGISGTDTQYFGPGTRLTVL.

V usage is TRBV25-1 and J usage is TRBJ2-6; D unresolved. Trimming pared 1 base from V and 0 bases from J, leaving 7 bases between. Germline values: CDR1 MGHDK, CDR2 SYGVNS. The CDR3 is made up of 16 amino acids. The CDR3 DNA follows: TGTGCCAGCAGTGAATGGGCGGACTCTGGGGCCAACGTCCTGACTTTC. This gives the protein CASSEWADSGANVLTF.

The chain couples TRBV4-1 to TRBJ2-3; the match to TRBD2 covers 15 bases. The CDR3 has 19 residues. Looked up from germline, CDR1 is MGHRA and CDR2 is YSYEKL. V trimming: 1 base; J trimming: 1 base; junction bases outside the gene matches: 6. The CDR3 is CASSQAGLAGGRGTDTQYF. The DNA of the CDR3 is TGCGCCAGCAGCCAAGCCGGACTAGCGGGGGGGCGGGGCACAGATACGCAGTATTTT.

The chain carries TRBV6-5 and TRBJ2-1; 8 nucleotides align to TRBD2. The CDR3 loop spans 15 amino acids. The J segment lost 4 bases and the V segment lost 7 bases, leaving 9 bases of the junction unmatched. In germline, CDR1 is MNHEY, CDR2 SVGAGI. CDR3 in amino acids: CASTTTGGIYNEQFF. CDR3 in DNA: TGTGCCAGCACCACGACGGGGGGGATTTACAATGAGCAGTTCTTC.

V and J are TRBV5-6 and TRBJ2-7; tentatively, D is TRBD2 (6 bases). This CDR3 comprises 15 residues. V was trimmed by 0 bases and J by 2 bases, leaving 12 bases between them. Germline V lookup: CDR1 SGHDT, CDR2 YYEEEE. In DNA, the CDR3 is TGTGCCAGCAGCTTGGGGGCCTCGGGGGCCTACGAGCAGTACTTC. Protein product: CASSLGASGAYEQYF.

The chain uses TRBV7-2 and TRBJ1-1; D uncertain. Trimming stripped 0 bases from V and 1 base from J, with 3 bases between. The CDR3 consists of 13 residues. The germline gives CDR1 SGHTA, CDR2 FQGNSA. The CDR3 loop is CASSLAWNTEAFF. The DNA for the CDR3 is TGTGCCAGCAGCTTAGCCTGGAACACTGAAGCTTTCTTT.

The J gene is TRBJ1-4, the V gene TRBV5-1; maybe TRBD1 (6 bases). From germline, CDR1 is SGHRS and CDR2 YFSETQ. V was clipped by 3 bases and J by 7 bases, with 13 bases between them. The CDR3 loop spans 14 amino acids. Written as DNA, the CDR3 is TGCGCCAGCAGCTCCCAGGGGCCGGTTGAAAAACTGTTTTTT. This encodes CASSSQGPVEKLFF.

The DNA for the CDR3 is TGCGCCAGCAGCCAAGAAGGGCCTAATTCACCCCTCCACTTT. It encodes CASSQEGPNSPLHF. The genes are TRBV4-3 and TRBJ1-6, with D unclear. Germline-derived CDR1 and CDR2 are LGHNA and YSLEER. The V end lost 0 bases, the J end lost 6 bases, and 6 bases lay between the germline ends. This CDR3 is 14 amino acids long.

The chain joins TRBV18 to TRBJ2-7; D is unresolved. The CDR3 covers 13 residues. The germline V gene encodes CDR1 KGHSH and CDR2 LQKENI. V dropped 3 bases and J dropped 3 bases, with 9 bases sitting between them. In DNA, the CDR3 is TGTGCCAGCTCACCCTCACGATTCTACGAGCAGTACTTC. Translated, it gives CASSPSRFYEQYF.